The entry that follows covers one T cell receptor beta chain sequence. Its antigen is still unknown. Trimming removed 6 bases from V and 7 bases from J; junction bases left unmatched: 10. The germline V gene encodes CDR1 MNHEY and CDR2 SVGAGI. The CDR3 runs 14 residues. The method was immunoSEQ multiplex PCR; TCRdb's version includes in-frame clones alone and lacks a portion of them. In the table there are fewer than 300,000 clones, 80% to 95% of which are singletons. The data stem from a study of T cell responses to AZD1222 COVID-19 vaccine. Study-level points and caveats: In a largely white British group with more females than males, clonal diversity was possibly underestimated.

The source is an adult in good health. The sample in question was peripheral blood, obtained on day 0 of AZD1222 vaccination. J is TRBJ1-2 and V is TRBV6-5; TRBD1 agrees at 8 bases. The CDR3 loop reads CASSPGQGDSGYTF. In nucleotides, the CDR3 is TGTGCCAGCAGCCCCGGACAGGGTGATTCTGGCTACACCTTC.